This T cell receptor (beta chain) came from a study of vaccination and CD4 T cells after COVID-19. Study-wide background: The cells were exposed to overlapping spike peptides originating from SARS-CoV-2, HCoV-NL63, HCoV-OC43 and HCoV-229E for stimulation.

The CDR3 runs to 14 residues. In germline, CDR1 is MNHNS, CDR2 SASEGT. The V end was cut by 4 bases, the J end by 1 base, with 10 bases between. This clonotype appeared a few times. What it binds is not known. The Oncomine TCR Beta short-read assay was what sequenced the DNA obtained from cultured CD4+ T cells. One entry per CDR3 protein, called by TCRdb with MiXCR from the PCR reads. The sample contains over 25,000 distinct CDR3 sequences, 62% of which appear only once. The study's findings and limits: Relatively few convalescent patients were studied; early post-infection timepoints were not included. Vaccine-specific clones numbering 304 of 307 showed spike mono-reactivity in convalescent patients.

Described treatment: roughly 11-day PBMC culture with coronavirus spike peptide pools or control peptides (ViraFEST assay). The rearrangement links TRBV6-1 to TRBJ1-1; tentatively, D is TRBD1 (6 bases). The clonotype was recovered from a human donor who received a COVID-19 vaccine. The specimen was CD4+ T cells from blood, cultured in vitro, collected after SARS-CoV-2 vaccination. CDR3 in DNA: TGTGCCAGCAGTGCCAGCAGGGGGAACACTGAAGCTTTCTTT. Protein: CASSASRGNTEAFF.